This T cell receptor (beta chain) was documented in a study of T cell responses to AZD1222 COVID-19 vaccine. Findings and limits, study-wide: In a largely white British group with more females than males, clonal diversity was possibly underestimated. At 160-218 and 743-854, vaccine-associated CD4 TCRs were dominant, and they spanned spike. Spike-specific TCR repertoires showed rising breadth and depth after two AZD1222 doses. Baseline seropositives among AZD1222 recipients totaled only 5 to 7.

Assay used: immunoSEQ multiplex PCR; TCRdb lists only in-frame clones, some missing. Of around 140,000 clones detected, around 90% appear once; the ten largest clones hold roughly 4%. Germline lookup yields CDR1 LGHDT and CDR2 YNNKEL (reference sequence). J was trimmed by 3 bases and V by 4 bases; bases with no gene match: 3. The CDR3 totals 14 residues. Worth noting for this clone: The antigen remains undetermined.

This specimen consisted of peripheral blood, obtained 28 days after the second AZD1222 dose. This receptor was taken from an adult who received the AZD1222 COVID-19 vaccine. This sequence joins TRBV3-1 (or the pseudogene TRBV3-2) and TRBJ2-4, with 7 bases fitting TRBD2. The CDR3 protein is CASSPREFKNIQYF. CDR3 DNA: TGTGCCAGCAGCCCGCGGGAGTTCAAAAACATTCAGTACTTC.